The present TCR beta chain was sequenced within a study of CD8 T cells in ankylosing spondylitis (dated by TCRdb to the late 2010s). Regarding the study in general: To find TCR variants linked to disease, the study profiled T cell receptor beta repertoires in ankylosing spondylitis patients and healthy donors. Peripheral blood samples were taken, and synovial fluid was additionally collected from ankylosing spondylitis patients. The full study cohort was made up of 25 ankylosing spondylitis patients and 108 healthy donors.

Summary of the overall study and its limitations: Some motif variants had previously been reported in the synovial fluid and blood of reactive arthritis patients, which suggests shared mechanisms of disease initiation. A TCR beta motif made up of several highly homologous amino acid variants appeared to be characteristic of blood from ankylosing spondylitis patients. A CD8+ phenotype was shown by the disease-linked clones, which were found at relatively low frequencies in peripheral blood. Significant enrichment of the disease-linked clones was reported in matched synovial fluid samples from ankylosing spondylitis patients.

Instrument used: Illumina HiSeq 2500. Quantitative 5'-RACE with molecular barcodes was the method used to prepare the TCR beta libraries. Turning to the authors' computational methods: Disease-linked TCR variants were identified with a new computational method built on a probabilistic model of VDJ rearrangement. The public reads were reanalyzed by TCRdb: fastp trimming at Q25, MiXCR alignment, in-frame beta chains only. Merged by CDR3 protein, the rows form single entries marked with the most common genes and DNA. In this record, the V and J calls reflect TCRdb's handling and not the investigators' own analysis. Recorded for this sample are 400,000 to 450,000 distinct CDR3 sequences; approximately 17% of them occurred a single time. Over 1% of the sample rests with the top ten. Trimming costs V 1 base and J 0 bases, and their ends lie 14 bases apart. Counted from cysteine to phenylalanine, this CDR3 has 17 amino acids. Only CDR3 DNA is held: 51 bases, read in frame from base 1. Via the germline V gene, CDR1 is KGHDR and CDR2 SFDVKD.

This clonotype has only a few counts. Its binding antigen is unknown. The input lacks base qualities; no much larger clone sits a single base away. The receptor comes from a male donor with ankylosing spondylitis. Sample: blood, either unsorted or a sorted T cell fraction (not recorded which). The chain is made from TRBV24-1 and TRBJ2-5; confidence is insufficient to name the D gene. The CDR3 loop reads CATSDFRPGSHQETQYF. The DNA sequence reads TGTGCCACCAGTGATTTTAGGCCGGGCAGTCACCAAGAGACCCAGTACTTC.